Each of the 21 T cell receptor beta chains below was sequenced from the same sample in a study of T cells after yellow fever vaccination (dated by TCRdb to about 2019). The treatment or condition label for this specimen denotes: live attenuated yellow fever vaccine strain. The method was 5' RACE. For sequencing, an Illumina HiSeq 2500 was employed. TCRdb cleaned the public reads at Q25 with fastp, built clones with MiXCR and kept in-frame beta chains. Identical CDR3 protein sequences are pooled into one entry, listed with their most common genes and DNA. Here the sample has approximately 250,000 distinct CDR3 sequences; less than 7.5% occur a single time. The top ten clones comprise 0.8% to 1.2% of the sample. The sample in question was CD4+ T cells sorted from PBMCs, obtained on the day of the yellow fever booster vaccination. Every receptor here comes from a young man who received the YFV17D yellow fever vaccine.

This clonotype turned up a few times. This chain links TRBV11-3 with TRBJ2-1; D is undetermined. CDR1 and CDR2 from the germline V gene are SGHNT and YENEEA. The CDR3 loop spans 17 amino acids. Trimming left V 0 bases short and J 6 bases short, with 18 bases between. The CDR3 DNA follows: TGTGCCAGCAGCTTAGATCGGAGCTACGAATTGGGCAATGAGCAGTTCTTC. This gives the protein CASSLDRSYELGNEQFF.

A word on this clonotype: A read error is possible here, since a much larger clone lies one base away. The rearrangement uses TRBV3-1 and TRBJ2-7, with 10 positions matching TRBD2. Germline V lookup: CDR1 LGHDT, CDR2 YNNKEL (reference sequence). This CDR3 spans 13 amino acids. The DNA of the CDR3 is TGTGCCGGCAGCCAGCGGGAGGGCTACGAGCAGTACTTC. Translated, it gives CAGSQREGYEQYF.

This clonotype has more than one count but fewer than ten. The chain couples TRBV27 to TRBJ2-3, with unresolved D. V lost 4 bases, J lost 0 bases, and 11 bases lay in between. The germline V gene has CDR1 MNHEY and CDR2 SMNVEV (reference sequence). This CDR3 region has 15 residues. CDR3 protein: CASSSSYSSTDTQYF. CDR3 DNA sequence: TGTGCCAGCAGTTCCTCCTACTCTAGCACAGATACGCAGTATTTT.

This clonotype came up a few times. V and J are TRBV20-1 and TRBJ2-5, with 13 bases fitting TRBD2. Unmatched junction bases numbered 8, after V lost 3 bases and J lost 1 base. Looked up from germline, CDR1 is DFQATT and CDR2 is SNEGSKA (reference sequence). The CDR3 runs to 17 residues. The CDR3 region has the DNA TGCAGTGCTAGTTCCCCAGGGACTAGCGGGACCCAAGAGACCCAGTACTTC. This encodes CSASSPGTSGTQETQYF.

V is TRBV4-3 and J is TRBJ2-3; 8 bases agree with TRBD1. The CDR3 is 16 residues long. J gave up 4 bases and V 0 bases, and 6 bases lay outside the gene matches. Per germline, CDR1 LGHNA and CDR2 YSLEER. CDR3 amino acids: CASSQDYRGFADTQYF. The CDR3 DNA reads TGCGCCAGCAGCCAAGATTACAGGGGGTTCGCAGATACGCAGTATTTT.

The chain has TRBV7-9 and TRBJ2-1; D perhaps matches TRBD2 (6 bases). V dropped 5 bases and J dropped 0 bases, with 17 bases sitting between them. Germline V lookup: CDR1 SEHNR, CDR2 FQNEAQ (reference sequence). The CDR3 has 17 amino acids. This chain's CDR3 is CASSRGNTGYSYNEQFF. The CDR3 coding sequence is TGTGCCAGCAGCCGCGGGAACACAGGCTACTCCTACAATGAGCAGTTCTTC.

This clonotype was counted at least ten times. The chain links TRBV12-3 or TRBV12-4 to TRBJ2-3, with a possible D match to TRBD2 (5 bases). The V end lost 4 bases, the J end lost 2 bases, and 7 bases lay between the germline ends. CDR3 length: 13 amino acids. The DNA for the CDR3 is TGTGCCAGCAGTTCCGGGGACACAGATACGCAGTATTTT. This encodes CASSSGDTDTQYF.

The chain recombines TRBV10-3 with TRBJ2-2; 8 nucleotides match TRBD2. V dropped 0 bases and J dropped 1; count of bases not matched to a gene: 1. The CDR3 sequence is 16 residues long. The germline CDR1 and CDR2 sequences are ENHRY and SYGVKD. CDR3 nucleotide sequence: TGTGCCATCAGTGAGTCGACTAGCGTGAACACCGGGGAGCTGTTTTTT. Its translation is CAISESTSVNTGELFF.

The gene calls are TRBV10-3 and TRBJ1-5; D not resolved. The germline CDR1 and CDR2 sequences are ENHRY and SYGVKD. This CDR3 comprises 11 residues. Trimming cost V 7 bases and J 3 bases, with 4 bases left between them. The CDR3: CAIIYNQPQHF. CDR3 sequence (DNA): TGTGCCATCATCTACAATCAGCCCCAGCATTTT.

This clonotype has a handful of counts. This rearrangement joins TRBV29-1 to TRBJ2-1; D possibly matches TRBD1 or TRBD2 (5 bases each). CDR3 length: 10 amino acids. Germline V gene lookup returns CDR1 SQVTM and CDR2 ANQGSEA. Trimming removed 4 bases at V and 14 bases at J, with 12 bases between. For the CDR3, the DNA is TGCAGCGTTGGACGGATGGGGGAGTTCTTC. It codes for CSVGRMGEFF.

V usage is TRBV30 and J usage is TRBJ1-4, with 12 bases fitting TRBD1. The CDR3 loop spans 16 amino acids. The V segment lost 2 bases and the J segment 8 bases; nucleotides outside the gene matches: 9. The germline V gene has CDR1 GTSNPN and CDR2 SVGIG (reference sequence). For the CDR3, the DNA is TGTGCCTGGAGTCCGGGACAGGGGGCGCTTTCCGAAAAACTGTTTTTT. It is translated as CAWSPGQGALSEKLFF.

This clonotype has just a few counts. This chain links TRBV23-1 with TRBJ2-1, with D uncertain. TRBV23-1 carries the ORF label, with uncertain function. V shed 6 bases and J shed 0 bases, with 15 bases lying between them. The CDR3 is 16 amino acids. DNA of the CDR3: TGCGCCAGCAGCCGGATTTCCCGGAGCTCCTACAATGAGCAGTTCTTC. Protein sequence: CASSRISRSSYNEQFF.

This chain connects TRBV14 to TRBJ2-7; 10 bases agree with TRBD2. Germline trimming cut 4 bases from V and 3 bases from J; bases unmatched to any gene: 3. The CDR3 is made up of 14 amino acids. Per the germline V gene, CDR1 is SGHDN and CDR2 is FVKESK. The CDR3 DNA follows: TGTGCCAGCAGCCGGACTAGCGGTCACTACGAGCAGTACTTC. This sequence encodes CASSRTSGHYEQYF.

The genes are TRBV21-1 and TRBJ2-1. TRBV21-1 is noted as a pseudogene. CDR3 size: 12 residues. The CDR3 loop reads CASSKAAEEQFF. The CDR3 DNA sequence: TGTGCCAGCAGCAAAGCGGCAGAGGAGCAGTTCTTC.

This clonotype was picked up one time. At one boundary the junction diverges from the germline segment, which might be a read error. This rearrangement joins TRBV7-8 to TRBJ2-3; tentative D call: TRBD2 (5 bases). The CDR3 is 14 amino acids. CDR1 and CDR2 (germline): SGHVS, FQNEAQ. CDR3 sequence: CASSPVQAVDTRYF. CDR3 in DNA: TGTGCCAGCAGCCCGGTTCAAGCGGTAGATACGCGGTATTTT.

The table lists this clonotype with many counts. V usage is TRBV28 and J usage is TRBJ2-7; D is ambiguous. CDR1 is MDHEN and CDR2 is SYDVKM in the germline V gene. The CDR3 has 11 amino acids. V dropped 8 bases and J dropped 3 bases, with 8 bases sitting between them. The CDR3 here is CASQTSYEQYF. The CDR3 nucleotides read TGTGCCAGCCAGACCAGCTACGAGCAGTACTTC.

This clonotype occurred a few times. This sequence joins TRBV3-1 and TRBJ2-4; D gene uncertain. The CDR3 covers 15 residues. The germline V gene has CDR1 LGHDT and CDR2 YNNKEL (reference sequence). V dropped 5 bases and J dropped 3 bases, with 14 bases sitting between them. DNA of the CDR3: TGTGCCAGCAGCTTTCCATCTGGGGACAAAAACATTCAGTACTTC. Translation: CASSFPSGDKNIQYF.

The chain uses TRBV5-1 and TRBJ1-4; the D is unclear. The V end lost 3 bases, the J end lost 11 bases, and 20 bases lay between the germline ends. The CDR3 is 15 amino acids. Germline CDR1 reads SGHRS; CDR2 reads YFSETQ. The CDR3, as DNA: TGCGCCAGCAGCTATAACGGACCGCTTGGAGAGAAACTGTTTTTT. Translation gives CASSYNGPLGEKLFF.

The chain recombines TRBV5-4 with TRBJ2-3; 7 bases agree with TRBD1. J was trimmed by 2 bases and V by 10 bases; bases with no gene match: 10. The CDR3 has 14 amino acids. Germline V gene data show CDR1 as SGHNT and CDR2 as YYREEE (reference sequence). The CDR3 sequence: CALRTGTVTDTQYF. The CDR3 region has the DNA TGTGCCCTTCGAACCGGGACAGTCACAGATACGCAGTATTTT.

The chain uses TRBV5-1 and TRBJ2-3; D perhaps matches TRBD1 (6 bases). V lost 3 bases to trimming and J lost 4 bases, with 15 bases between them. From germline, CDR1 is SGHRS and CDR2 YFSETQ. The CDR3 length is 15 residues. CDR3 nucleotides: TGCGCCAGCAGCTCACACCGGGACAAGGCAGATACGCAGTATTTT. Its protein product is CASSSHRDKADTQYF.

This clonotype has just a few counts. V and J are TRBV7-9 and TRBJ2-5, with 9 bases lining up with TRBD1. Germline V gene lookup returns CDR1 SEHNR and CDR2 FQNEAQ (reference sequence). This CDR3 region has 17 residues. J was trimmed by 0 bases and V by 6 bases; bases with no gene match: 11. CDR3 loop: CASRPGRDRVYQETQYF. The CDR3 nucleotides are TGTGCCAGCAGGCCAGGCAGGGACAGGGTCTACCAAGAGACCCAGTACTTC.